Following are 27 T cell receptor beta chains from one sample sequenced in a study of early T cells in non-severe SARS-CoV-2 infection. Via MiXCR, TCRdb re-called the 5' RACE reads, giving one row per CDR3 protein. Among tens of thousands of distinct CDR3 sequences listed, more than 9% were seen once. What was sequenced was whole blood. These receptors came from an adult who was a healthcare worker with PCR-confirmed SARS-CoV-2 infection or an uninfected control (not recorded which).

The rearrangement links TRBV5-4 to TRBJ1-4; 7 positions match TRBD1. The V gene end was trimmed by 5 bases and the J gene end by 8 bases; junction bases not matched to a gene: 6. Germline assignment: CDR1 SGHNT and CDR2 YYREEE (reference sequence). The CDR3 has 13 residues. The DNA for the CDR3 is TGTGCCAGCAGTAAGGGGGCAGACGAAAAACTGTTTTTT. Encoded protein: CASSKGADEKLFF.

V usage is TRBV29-1 and J usage is TRBJ2-1; D possibly corresponds to TRBD1 (5 bases). Germline V gives CDR1 SQVTM, CDR2 ANQGSEA. This CDR3 is 11 amino acids long. Trimming took 5 bases from V and 3 from J, leaving 5 bases between them. CDR3 loop: CSVTGYNEQFF. In DNA, the CDR3 is TGCAGCGTTACAGGCTACAATGAGCAGTTCTTC.

This clonotype was seen at least ten times. CDR3 protein: CATRRDSPYEQYF. In nucleotides, the CDR3 is TGTGCCACCAGAAGGGACAGTCCCTACGAGCAGTACTTC. This sequence joins TRBV28 and TRBJ2-7; TRBD1 matches at 7 bases. J gave up 2 bases and V 10 bases, and 8 bases lay outside the gene matches. There are 13 residues in the CDR3. CDR1 and CDR2 (germline): MDHEN, SYDVKM.

As concerns this clonotype: This may be a read error: a much more frequent sequence differs by one nucleotide. The chain links TRBV5-6 to TRBJ2-1, with D uncertain. The CDR3 is 16 residues long. Germline CDR1 SGHDT, CDR2 YYEEEE. With 0 bases removed from V and 5 bases from J, the gap between germline ends came to 15 bases. CDR3 protein: CASSLGFRRDDNEQFF. CDR3 DNA sequence: TGTGCCAGCAGCTTGGGGTTCAGGAGAGATGACAATGAGCAGTTCTTC.

This clonotype appeared many times. The V gene is TRBV19, the J gene TRBJ2-5; possibly TRBD2 for D (6 bases). With 0 bases removed from V and 6 bases from J, the gap between germline ends came to 17 bases. The length of the CDR3 is 16 residues. Germline V gives CDR1 LNHDA, CDR2 SQIVND (reference sequence). The CDR3 nucleotides are TGTGCCAGTAGTATAGACGTAACCGGGAGTATGAAGACCCAGTACTTC. Translation: CASSIDVTGSMKTQYF.

The chain employs TRBV20-1 and TRBJ2-5; 7 positions match TRBD1. The CDR3 has 12 amino acids. CDR1 is DFQATT and CDR2 is SNEGSKA in the germline V gene (reference sequence). The V and J ends lost 6 bases and 4 bases, in that order; junction bases with no gene match: 5. CDR3 amino acids: CSAGTEAETQYF. CDR3 coding DNA: TGCAGTGCGGGGACAGAGGCAGAGACCCAGTACTTC.

This clonotype was recorded a few times. The gene calls are TRBV6-2 or TRBV6-3 and TRBJ2-3; 11 positions match TRBD2. In germline, CDR1 is MNHEY, CDR2 SVGEGT. The CDR3 totals 16 residues. Trimming cost V 4 bases and J 0 bases; bases outside gene matches: 3. This CDR3 reads CASSWGLAASTDTQYF. The CDR3 DNA follows: TGTGCCAGCAGTTGGGGACTAGCGGCTAGCACAGATACGCAGTATTTT.

DNA of the CDR3: TGTGCCAGCAGCCAAAGGGGAAGCCCCCAAGAGACCCAGTACTTC. Amino acids: CASSQRGSPQETQYF. V is TRBV28 and J is TRBJ2-5, with a possible D match to TRBD1 (5 bases). This CDR3 contains 15 residues. Germline CDR1 is MDHEN and CDR2 is SYDVKM. With 6 bases removed from V and 1 base from J, the gap between germline ends came to 15 bases.

In its sample, this clonotype was seen many times. The chain uses TRBV6-1 and TRBJ2-5; perhaps TRBD1 as D (5 bases). From germline, CDR1 is MNHNS and CDR2 SASEGT. The V end was cut by 3 bases, the J end by 1 base, with 12 bases between. This CDR3 contains 15 residues. The DNA for the CDR3 is TGTGCCAGCAGTGAGCTACGGACATCCCAAGAGACCCAGTACTTC. Protein product: CASSELRTSQETQYF.

This chain uses TRBV6-2 or TRBV6-3 with TRBJ2-7; D is tentatively TRBD1 or TRBD2 (5 bases each). The germline V gene has CDR1 MNHEY and CDR2 SVGEGT. With 6 bases removed from V and 6 bases from J, the gap between germline ends came to 15 bases. The CDR3 has 13 residues. In DNA form, the CDR3 reads TGTGCCAGCAGCCCCCACAGGAGCGGCGAGCAGTACTTC. This codes for CASSPHRSGEQYF.

This clonotype has at least ten counts. This chain links TRBV5-1 with TRBJ2-3; D not resolved. CDR3 length equals 14 residues. Trimming removed 3 bases at V and 1 base at J, with 9 bases between. Germline assignment: CDR1 SGHRS and CDR2 YFSETQ. CDR3 sequence: CASSSLPGTDTQYF. DNA for the CDR3: TGCGCCAGCAGCTCGCTTCCTGGCACAGATACGCAGTATTTT.

This clonotype was picked up a small number of times. The chain has TRBV18 and TRBJ1-4, with unresolved D. Trimming took off 1 base at V and 1 base at J, with 4 bases between the two ends. The germline gives CDR1 KGHSH, CDR2 LQKENI. The CDR3 sequence is 14 residues long. CDR3 sequence: CASSPQGTNEKLFF. The CDR3 coding sequence is TGTGCCAGCTCACCACAGGGAACTAATGAAAAACTGTTTTTT.

In its sample, this clonotype was seen many times. The genes are TRBV10-2 and TRBJ2-5; possibly TRBD2 for D (6 bases). This CDR3 is 14 amino acids long. Trimming removed 2 bases from V and 4 bases from J, with 11 bases in between. The germline CDR1 and CDR2 sequences are WSHSY and SAAADI. This CDR3 reads CASSEVGGLETQYF. CDR3 nucleotides: TGCGCCAGCAGTGAGGTGGGGGGTTTAGAGACCCAGTACTTC.

At least ten counts were recorded for this clonotype. The V gene is TRBV29-1, the J gene TRBJ1-1; D not certain. CDR3 length: 12 residues. The germline V and J ends were trimmed by 6 bases and 2 bases, with 10 bases remaining between them. Germline CDR1 is SQVTM and CDR2 is ANQGSEA. In DNA form, the CDR3 reads TGCAGCGTGCCGACAATTAACACTGAAGCTTTCTTT. Residues: CSVPTINTEAFF.

The chain has TRBV6-2 or TRBV6-3 and TRBJ2-4; D gene ambiguous. The CDR3 loop spans 13 amino acids. The germline V gene encodes CDR1 MNHEY and CDR2 SVGEGT. V dropped 6 bases and J dropped 3 bases, with 9 bases sitting between them. CDR3 amino acids: CASRLDLKNIQYF. CDR3 bases: TGTGCCAGCAGGCTGGACCTCAAAAACATTCAGTACTTC.

This clonotype was counted at least ten times. The rearrangement links TRBV7-9 to TRBJ1-4, with a weak D call TRBD1 (5 bases). Germline CDR1 and CDR2: SEHNR and FQNEAQ (reference sequence). V lost 4 bases, J lost 5 bases, and 14 bases lay in between. The CDR3 is 15 amino acids. CDR3 in DNA: TGTGCCAGCAGCTCCGGGGACTTTTACAATGAAAAACTGTTTTTT. Protein: CASSSGDFYNEKLFF.

A remark on this clonotype: Mismatch with germline at one junction end may stem from a read error. V usage is TRBV28 and J usage is TRBJ1-6; TRBD1 is a possible D gene (5 bases). Germline lookup yields CDR1 MDHEN and CDR2 SYDVKM. CDR3 size: 14 residues. CDR3 residues: CASSFDSYNSPLDF. CDR3 DNA sequence: TGTGCCAGCAGTTTCGACAGTTATAATTCACCCCTCGACTTT.

This clonotype was counted only a few times. This rearrangement joins TRBV28 to TRBJ2-7, with D possibly being TRBD2 (6 bases). The CDR3 runs to 15 residues. The germline V gene encodes CDR1 MDHEN and CDR2 SYDVKM. The V end was cut by 6 bases, the J end by 2 bases, with 17 bases between. In DNA form, the CDR3 reads TGTGCCAGCAGCGAGAGTAGCGGCTATCCCTACGAGCAGTACTTC. It encodes CASSESSGYPYEQYF.

The rearrangement links TRBV30 to TRBJ2-7; D remains ambiguous. The CDR3 runs to 12 residues. Germline lookup yields CDR1 GTSNPN and CDR2 SVGIG (reference sequence). V shed 4 bases and J shed 1 base, with 8 bases lying between them. The DNA of the CDR3 is TGTGCCTGGAAAGGCCTGTCCTACGAGCAGTACTTC. Protein sequence: CAWKGLSYEQYF.

The V call is TRBV7-3, the J call TRBJ2-1, with a weak D call TRBD2 (5 bases). Germline CDR1 is SGHTA and CDR2 is FQGTGA. The V and J ends lost 4 bases and 6 bases respectively, with 13 bases between them. The CDR3 loop spans 14 amino acids. The CDR3 spells CASSSPDSPNEQFF. CDR3 bases: TGTGCCAGCAGCTCCCCGGACTCCCCCAATGAGCAGTTCTTC.

This clonotype turned up a few times. The rearrangement links TRBV29-1 to TRBJ1-2, with no clear D. Germline-derived CDR1 and CDR2 are SQVTM and ANQGSEA. This CDR3 is 13 amino acids long. Deletions cut 4 bases from V and 3 bases from J, with 12 bases between. DNA for the CDR3: TGCAGCGTTGTCCACCCCCCGGACTATGGCTACACCTTC. It is translated as CSVVHPPDYGYTF.

V usage is TRBV14 and J usage is TRBJ1-2; no firm D call. V lost 1 base and J lost 8, with 14 bases in between. CDR1 SGHDN and CDR2 FVKESK come from the germline V gene. The CDR3 consists of 14 residues. The CDR3 reads CASSQGRSESGYTF. Written as DNA, the CDR3 is TGTGCCAGCAGCCAAGGCCGGAGCGAGAGCGGCTACACCTTC.

The rearrangement uses TRBV18 and TRBJ1-5; no clear D gene. V gave up 4 bases and J gave up 5 bases, with 9 bases separating them. This CDR3 contains 13 residues. The V gene's germline CDR1 is KGHSH and CDR2 LQKENI. The CDR3 nucleotides read TGTGCCAGCTCACGCGGGGTGGATCAGCCCCAGCATTTT. Amino acid sequence: CASSRGVDQPQHF.

This clonotype was picked up a small number of times. This chain uses TRBV5-5 with TRBJ2-3; 7 bases are a match to TRBD2. Germline V gene data show CDR1 as SGHKS and CDR2 as YYEKEE (reference sequence). The ends lost 4 bases at V and 2 bases at J; junction bases unmatched: 7. The CDR3 runs 15 residues. This chain's CDR3 is CASSRSGMITDTQYF. The CDR3, as DNA: TGTGCCAGCAGCCGAAGCGGGATGATCACAGATACGCAGTATTTT.

This clonotype was counted ten times or more. J is TRBJ1-1 and V is TRBV29-1; D is unresolved. Deletions cut 2 bases from V and 6 bases from J, with 22 bases between. This CDR3 is built from 16 residues. Germline V gives CDR1 SQVTM, CDR2 ANQGSEA. As DNA, the CDR3 is TGCAGCGTTGAACTATTAATAGGTTCCCCTGGCGCTGAAGCTTTCTTT. Its protein is CSVELLIGSPGAEAFF.

V is TRBV7-9 and J is TRBJ1-1, with D unclear. CDR1 SEHNR and CDR2 FQNEAQ come from the germline V gene (reference sequence). V gave up 4 bases and J gave up 1 base, with 13 bases separating them. The CDR3 runs to 15 residues. CDR3 in DNA: TGTGCCAGCAGCTCCCCTGAGGCGCGGAACACTGAAGCTTTCTTT. Amino acid sequence: CASSSPEARNTEAFF.

This clonotype was counted many times. The CDR3 is CASSYYGGGMYEQYF. CDR3 bases: TGTGCCAGCAGTTACTACGGGGGAGGGATGTACGAGCAGTACTTC. The V call is TRBV6-6, the J call TRBJ2-7; 7 nucleotides align to TRBD2. The ends lost 1 base at V and 4 bases at J; junction bases unmatched: 7. The CDR3 loop spans 15 amino acids. Germline V gene data show CDR1 as MNHNY and CDR2 as SVGAGI (reference sequence).